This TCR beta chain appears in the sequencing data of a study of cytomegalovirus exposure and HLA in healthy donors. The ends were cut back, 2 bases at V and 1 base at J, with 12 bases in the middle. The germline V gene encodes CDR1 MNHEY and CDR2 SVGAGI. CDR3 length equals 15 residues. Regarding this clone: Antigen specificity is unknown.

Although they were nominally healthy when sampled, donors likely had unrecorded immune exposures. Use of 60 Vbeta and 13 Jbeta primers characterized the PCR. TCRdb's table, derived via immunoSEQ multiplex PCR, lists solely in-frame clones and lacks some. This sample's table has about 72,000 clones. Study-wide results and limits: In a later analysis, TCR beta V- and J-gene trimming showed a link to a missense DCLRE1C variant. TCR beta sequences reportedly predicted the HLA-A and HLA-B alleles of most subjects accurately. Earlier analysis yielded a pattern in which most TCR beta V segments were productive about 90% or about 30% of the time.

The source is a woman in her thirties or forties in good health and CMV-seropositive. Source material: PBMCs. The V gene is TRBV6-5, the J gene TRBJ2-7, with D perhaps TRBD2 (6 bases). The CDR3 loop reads CASSYTGGPSYEQYF. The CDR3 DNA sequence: TGTGCCAGCAGTTACACCGGGGGACCTTCCTACGAGCAGTACTTC.